One and the same sample provided the 24 T cell receptor beta chains below, sequenced in a study of blood T cell repertoires in COVID-19. Repertoires were generated with immunoSEQ multiplex PCR, while TCRdb's copy carries only in-frame clones and drops some. Of some 100,000 clones in the sample, roughly 92% were seen once. Source material: peripheral blood. These receptor sequences come from a man in his 60s with acute or convalescent COVID-19.

The chain links TRBV11-2 to TRBJ1-1, with TRBD1 matching 7 bases. Per the germline V gene, CDR1 is SGHAT and CDR2 is FQNNGV. The junction had 12 bases not matched to a gene; V was cut back by 2 bases and J by 9 bases. The CDR3 runs to 15 residues. The CDR3 loop is CASSLLGRGQDKAFF. The CDR3 nucleotides are TGTGCCAGCAGCTTATTGGGAAGAGGACAGGATAAAGCTTTCTTT.

This sequence joins TRBV19 and TRBJ2-7; 15 nucleotides match TRBD2. Germline CDR1 LNHDA, CDR2 SQIVND (reference sequence). The CDR3 is 17 residues long. With V trimmed by 4 bases and J by 3 bases, 7 bases remained unmatched. CDR3 DNA: TGTGCCAGTAGTAGCAGTGGGACTAGCGGGAGGATCTACGAGCAGTACTTC. This codes for CASSSSGTSGRIYEQYF. The full variable domain, its missing parts supplied by reference TRBV19 and TRBJ2-7, is DGGITQSPKYLFRKEGQNVTLSCEQNLNHDAMYWYRQDPGQGLRLIYYSQIVNDFQKGDIAEGYSVSREKKESFPLTVTSAQKNPTAFYLCASSSSGTSGRIYEQYFGPGTRLTVT.

This chain joins TRBV7-3 and TRBJ2-1, with 7 positions matching TRBD2. CDR3 size: 16 residues. V lost 1 base, J lost 3 bases, and 6 bases stayed unmatched. Germline CDR1 and CDR2: SGHTA and FQGTGA. CDR3 DNA: TGTGCCAGCAGCTTAAGACGGGCTAGCGGCTACAATGAGCAGTTCTTC. Translating gives CASSLRRASGYNEQFF.

The rearrangement joins TRBV2 to TRBJ1-5; a weak D match, TRBD1 (5 bases). The CDR3 length is 15 residues. The V end was cut by 6 bases, the J end by 4 bases, with 16 bases between. The V gene's germline CDR1 is SNHLY and CDR2 FYNNEI. The CDR3 coding sequence is TGTGCCAGCAGCGAGGACGCAACAGGTAATCAGCCCCAGCATTTT. Its translation: CASSEDATGNQPQHF.

V and J are TRBV9 and TRBJ1-1; a possible D gene is TRBD1 (5 bases). Germline V lookup: CDR1 SGDLS, CDR2 YYNGEE. The CDR3 is 15 amino acids. The V end was cut by 2 bases, the J end by 1 base, with 12 bases between. DNA for the CDR3: TGTGCCAGCAGCGTGTTCTCGGGGGGGAACACTGAAGCTTTCTTT. It is translated as CASSVFSGGNTEAFF. Variable domain in full (rest from reference TRBV9 and TRBJ1-1): DSGVTQTPKHLITATGQRVTLRCSPRSGDLSVYWYQQSLDQGLQFLIQYYNGEERAKGNILERFSAQQFPDLHSELNLSSLELGDSALYFCASSVFSGGNTEAFFGQGTRLTVV.

V gene TRBV11-2 combines with J gene TRBJ2-7; the D is unclear. Trimming took off 1 base at V and 4 bases at J, with 5 bases between the two ends. Germline V gene sequence: CDR1 SGHAT, CDR2 FQNNGV. The CDR3 totals 12 residues. The CDR3 protein is CASSLGRYEQYF. In DNA form, the CDR3 reads TGTGCCAGCAGCTTAGGCAGGTACGAGCAGTACTTC.

The chain joins TRBV9 to TRBJ1-2, with unresolved D. Trimming took 0 bases from V and 4 from J, leaving 13 bases between them. The CDR3 spans 15 residues. CDR1 is SGDLS and CDR2 is YYNGEE in the germline V gene. DNA for the CDR3: TGTGCCAGCAGCGTAGAGTCGGGGTTGGGCTATGGCTACACCTTC. Its translation is CASSVESGLGYGYTF.

V is TRBV7-3 and J is TRBJ2-2, with 13 bases that match TRBD2. The CDR3 covers 20 residues. CDR1 SGHTA and CDR2 FQGTGA come from the germline V gene. V shed 0 bases, J shed 0 bases, and the junction held 7 bases outside the gene matches. The CDR3 DNA follows: TGTGCCAGCAGCTTAACGTTAGGACTAGCGGGAGTGCCGAACACCGGGGAGCTGTTTTTT. Its protein is CASSLTLGLAGVPNTGELFF.

The CDR3 coding sequence is TGTGCCAGCAGCTTAGGAATTAGCGTTAGCACAGATACGCAGTATTTT. Its translation is CASSLGISVSTDTQYF. This rearrangement joins TRBV7-2 to TRBJ2-3; perhaps TRBD2 as D (5 bases). The germline V and J ends were trimmed by 1 base and 0 bases, with 11 bases remaining between them. This CDR3 region has 16 residues. Germline CDR1 reads SGHTA; CDR2 reads FQGNSA.

V usage is TRBV28 and J usage is TRBJ2-1, with unresolved D. The CDR3 has 13 amino acids. V lost 4 bases and J lost 16, with 20 bases in between. The germline V gene has CDR1 MDHEN and CDR2 SYDVKM. The CDR3 DNA follows: TGTGCCAGCAGTTCGAGCCGGAGTAAGGATGACTTCTTC. Encoded protein: CASSSSRSKDDFF.

The chain couples TRBV12-3 or TRBV12-4 to TRBJ1-1; 7 bases agree with TRBD1. The V and J ends lost 5 bases and 3 bases, in that order; junction bases with no gene match: 3. The CDR3 runs to 13 residues. CDR3 DNA sequence: TGTGCCAGCAGTACCACAGGGGACACTGAAGCTTTCTTT. It translates to CASSTTGDTEAFF.

The chain is built from TRBV25-1 and TRBJ1-5; no firm D call. CDR3 length: 15 residues. Germline V gives CDR1 MGHDK, CDR2 SYGVNS. V dropped 3 bases and J dropped 2 bases, with 11 bases sitting between them. DNA for the CDR3: TGTGCCAGCAGTGATGGCGGAGTTGGCAATCAGCCCCAGCATTTT. This sequence encodes CASSDGGVGNQPQHF.

The chain employs TRBV7-6 and TRBJ2-1, with 7 bases matching TRBD2. Trimming at V came to 5 bases and at J to 1 base, leaving 8 bases not matched to a gene. CDR1 is SGHVS, CDR2 FNYEAQ, per germline. The CDR3 contains 16 residues. The CDR3 DNA reads as TGTGCCAGCAGCCGAACGGGGAGGGGTTCCTACAATGAGCAGTTCTTC. As protein: CASSRTGRGSYNEQFF. Using reference TRBV7-6 and TRBJ2-1 for the parts outside the CDR3, the full variable domain is GAGVSQSPRYKVTKRGQDVALRCDPISGHVSLYWYRQALGQGPEFLTYFNYEAQQDKSGLPNDRFSAERPEGSISTLTIQRTEQRDSAMYRCASSRTGRGSYNEQFFGPGTRLTVL.

The chain carries TRBV25-1 and TRBJ2-3; D may be TRBD2 (5 bases). V was shortened by 4 bases and J by 0 bases, with 5 bases between the two germline ends. This CDR3 is 13 amino acids long. The germline gives CDR1 MGHDK, CDR2 SYGVNS. In nucleotides, the CDR3 is TGTGCCAGCAGTGGGACTAGCACAGATACGCAGTATTTT. It translates to CASSGTSTDTQYF.

This clone is a singleton in its sample. The rearrangement uses TRBV3-1 (or the pseudogene TRBV3-2) and TRBJ2-5; D remains unclear. V lost 4 bases, J lost 2 bases, and 14 bases lay in between. Per germline, CDR1 LGHDT and CDR2 YNNKEL (reference sequence). The CDR3 loop spans 15 amino acids. The CDR3 here is CASSPLAIRQETQYF. The CDR3, as DNA: TGTGCCAGCAGCCCTCTCGCAATTAGACAAGAGACCCAGTACTTC.

The gene calls are TRBV2 and TRBJ1-3, with TRBD1 identical over 7 bases. The CDR3 loop spans 15 amino acids. Germline V lookup: CDR1 SNHLY, CDR2 FYNNEI. The trim removed 5 bases at V and 1 base at J, leaving 5 bases unmatched. The CDR3, as DNA: TGTGCCAGCAGTTCTACACAGGGGTCTGGAAACACCATATATTTT. Translating gives CASSSTQGSGNTIYF.

In DNA form, the CDR3 reads TGTGCCAGCAGTTACTCGAGGGCCGGTAACTATGGCTACACCTTC. Amino acid sequence: CASSYSRAGNYGYTF. V gene TRBV6-6 combines with J gene TRBJ1-2; D remains unclear. The CDR3 is 15 amino acids. V was pared by 0 bases and J by 1 base, with 9 bases between. Germline CDR1 MNHNY, CDR2 SVGAGI (reference sequence).

The chain couples TRBV10-1 to TRBJ1-1; D not resolved. The V gene lost 3 bases and the J gene lost 0 bases, with 2 bases spanning the gap. Per germline, CDR1 WNHNN and CDR2 SYGVQD (reference sequence). This CDR3 has 12 amino acids. The DNA for the CDR3 is TGCGCCAGCAGTGATATGAACACTGAAGCTTTCTTT. Translating it yields CASSDMNTEAFF.

The V and J genes are TRBV5-1 and TRBJ1-1; D gene unclear. The CDR3 totals 13 residues. V gave up 8 bases and J gave up 4 bases, with 15 bases separating them. Germline loops: CDR1 SGHRS, CDR2 YFSETQ. This CDR3 reads CASREGLATEAFF. The CDR3 DNA is TGCGCCAGTCGTGAGGGCTTGGCCACTGAAGCTTTCTTT.

The chain couples TRBV18 to TRBJ2-5; tentative D call: TRBD1 (8 bases). Trimming cost V 4 bases and J 2 bases, with 14 bases left between them. The length of the CDR3 is 15 residues. Germline assignment: CDR1 KGHSH and CDR2 LQKENI. Here the CDR3 reads CASSQLQGGQETQYF. CDR3 in DNA: TGTGCCAGCTCACAGCTACAGGGGGGGCAAGAGACCCAGTACTTC.

This clone appeared many times. The chain carries TRBV2 and TRBJ1-2, with D hard to call. V lost 1 base and J 7 bases, leaving 13 bases between the germline ends. The CDR3 is 14 residues long. The germline V gene encodes CDR1 SNHLY and CDR2 FYNNEI. In nucleotides, the CDR3 is TGTGCCAGCAGTGAAGAGGAGGGTTTGGGTGGCTACACCTTC. Translating it yields CASSEEEGLGGYTF. Full variable domain (missing parts from reference TRBV2 and TRBJ1-2): EPEVTQTPSHQVTQMGQEVILRCVPISNHLYFYWYRQILGQKVEFLVSFYNNEISEKSEIFDDQFSVERPDGSNFTLKIRSTKLEDSAMYFCASSEEEGLGGYTFGSGTRLTVV.

The table lists this clone with a count of one. This rearrangement joins TRBV2 to TRBJ2-1; 10 bases match TRBD2. The CDR3 loop spans 16 amino acids. CDR1 SNHLY and CDR2 FYNNEI come from the germline V gene. After removal of 2 bases from V and 7 bases from J, the junction contained 8 bases not matched to a gene. CDR3 residues: CASSEPLAGARNEQFF. In nucleotides, the CDR3 is TGTGCCAGCAGTGAACCCCTAGCGGGAGCTCGGAATGAGCAGTTCTTC.

The chain has TRBV10-3 and TRBJ1-1; D might be TRBD1 (6 bases). The V end lost 0 bases, the J end lost 1 base, and 15 bases lay between the germline ends. The V gene's germline CDR1 is ENHRY and CDR2 SYGVKD. The CDR3 covers 17 residues. In DNA form, the CDR3 reads TGTGCCATCAGTGAGTCCCAAGGGGGTCGGGGGAACACTGAAGCTTTCTTT. This codes for CAISESQGGRGNTEAFF.

The gene calls are TRBV3-1 (or the pseudogene TRBV3-2) and TRBJ2-5, with TRBD1 identical over 10 bases. Trimming at V came to 5 bases and at J to 5 bases, leaving 8 bases not matched to a gene. The length of the CDR3 is 15 residues. Germline CDR1 and CDR2: LGHDT and YNNKEL (reference sequence). For the CDR3, the DNA is TGTGCCAGCAGCGCCTGGACAGGGGGATTGGAGACCCAGTACTTC. Translation gives CASSAWTGGLETQYF.